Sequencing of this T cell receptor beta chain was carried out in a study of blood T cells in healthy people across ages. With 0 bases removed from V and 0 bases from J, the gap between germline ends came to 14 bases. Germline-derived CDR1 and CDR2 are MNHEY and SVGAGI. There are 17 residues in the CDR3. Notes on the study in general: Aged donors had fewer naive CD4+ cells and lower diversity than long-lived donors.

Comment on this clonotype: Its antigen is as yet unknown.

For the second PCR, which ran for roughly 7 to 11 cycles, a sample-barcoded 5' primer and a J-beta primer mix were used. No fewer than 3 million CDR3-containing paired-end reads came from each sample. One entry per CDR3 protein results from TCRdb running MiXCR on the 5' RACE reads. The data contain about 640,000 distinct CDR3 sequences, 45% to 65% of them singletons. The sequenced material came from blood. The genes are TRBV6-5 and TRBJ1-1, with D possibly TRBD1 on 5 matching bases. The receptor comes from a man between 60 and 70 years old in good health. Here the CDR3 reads CASSYSSGEGVNTEAFF. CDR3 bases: TGTGCCAGCAGTTACTCCTCGGGGGAAGGGGTGAACACTGAAGCTTTCTTT.